Below, 26 T cell receptor beta chains from the same sample are listed, as sequenced in a study of vaccination and CD4 T cells after COVID-19. TCRdb ran MiXCR on the PCR reads and lists one entry per CDR3 protein. The repertoire holds about 20,000 distinct CDR3 sequences, with approximately 60% as singletons. The starting material was CD4+ T cells from blood, obtained after SARS-CoV-2 vaccination. These receptors originate from a human donor who had recovered from COVID-19.

The CDR3 sequence: CATSRDHIAGNSYEQYF. The CDR3, as DNA: TGTGCCACCAGCAGAGATCATATAGCGGGGAACTCCTACGAGCAGTACTTC. This chain joins TRBV15 and TRBJ2-7, with 8 bases fitting TRBD2. The CDR3 is made up of 17 amino acids. The germline V gene has CDR1 LNHNV and CDR2 YYDKDF (reference sequence). Trimming took 0 bases from V and 0 from J; bases not matched to a gene: 7.

This clonotype was found a few times. The V and J genes are TRBV6-1 and TRBJ2-2, with 7 bases matching TRBD2. This CDR3 has 15 residues. The germline V gene encodes CDR1 MNHNS and CDR2 SASEGT. V lost 4 bases to trimming and J lost 6 bases; unmatched junction nucleotides: 8. This chain's CDR3 is CASSVSSGSPGELFF. For the CDR3, the DNA is TGTGCCAGCAGTGTTAGTAGCGGGTCCCCCGGGGAGCTGTTTTTT.

This clonotype was recorded a few times. V gene TRBV28 combines with J gene TRBJ2-5, with 9 bases lining up with TRBD1. With 5 bases clipped from V and 5 bases from J, the junction kept 6 bases outside the gene matches. Germline V gene data show CDR1 as MDHEN and CDR2 as SYDVKM. This CDR3 is 14 amino acids long. The CDR3 DNA sequence: TGTGCCAGCAGTAGGGAGACAGGGGGGGAGACCCAGTACTTC. It codes for CASSRETGGETQYF.

This clonotype was seen more than once but under ten times. The chain couples TRBV11-1 to TRBJ2-5; 10 bases align to TRBD1. CDR1 is SGHAT, CDR2 FQDESV, per germline (reference sequence). The CDR3 has 14 residues. V shed 6 bases and J 5 bases; nucleotides not matched to a gene: 6. CDR3 in DNA: TGTGCCAGCAGTAGTAGGGGACAGGGGGAGACCCAGTACTTC. Its translation: CASSSRGQGETQYF.

Only a few counts were recorded for this clonotype. The chain links TRBV19 to TRBJ1-5; weak D call: TRBD1 (5 bases). Germline V gives CDR1 LNHDA, CDR2 SQIVND (reference sequence). V was cut by 0 bases and J by 5 bases, with 14 bases left in between. The CDR3 is 16 residues long. DNA for the CDR3: TGTGCCAGTAGTATAGAAGGCAGGGTTTTATATCAGCCCCAGCATTTT. Amino acids: CASSIEGRVLYQPQHF.

This clonotype turned up a few times. The chain couples TRBV20-1 to TRBJ1-6; no clear D. This CDR3 comprises 14 residues. CDR1 and CDR2 (germline): DFQATT, SNEGSKA (reference sequence). V lost 6 bases and J lost 8, with 17 bases in between. This CDR3 is CSAMDPNLYSPLHF. The CDR3 nucleotides read TGCAGTGCGATGGACCCAAACCTTTATTCACCCCTCCACTTT.

V is TRBV20-1 and J is TRBJ2-3, with TRBD1 matching over 9 bases. The length of the CDR3 is 15 residues. V lost 0 bases to trimming and J lost 7 bases; unmatched junction nucleotides: 8. CDR1 is DFQATT and CDR2 is SNEGSKA in the germline V gene (reference sequence). CDR3: CSARDQQGAQYTQYF. The CDR3 DNA reads as TGCAGTGCTAGAGATCAACAGGGGGCGCAATATACGCAGTATTTT.

This chain links TRBV20-1 with TRBJ2-5; D is ambiguous. This CDR3 region has 15 residues. V was shortened by 6 bases and J by 5 bases, with 22 bases between the two germline ends. The germline V gene encodes CDR1 DFQATT and CDR2 SNEGSKA (reference sequence). CDR3 bases: TGCAGTGCCCCAACCCTTCTTGGGCCCCGGGAGACCCAGTACTTC. Protein: CSAPTLLGPRETQYF.

This chain connects TRBV20-1 to TRBJ2-5, with D possibly being TRBD2 (5 bases). Germline-derived CDR1 and CDR2 are DFQATT and SNEGSKA (reference sequence). V gave up 7 bases and J gave up 5 bases, with 20 bases separating them. The length of the CDR3 is 14 residues. The CDR3 DNA follows: TGCAGTGGGCAGCTCGACCCTGGCGGGGAGACCCAGTACTTC. This sequence encodes CSGQLDPGGETQYF.

The chain carries TRBV9 and TRBJ2-3; 9 nucleotides align to TRBD2. The CDR3 extends over 15 amino acids. CDR1 SGDLS and CDR2 YYNGEE come from the germline V gene. Germline trimming cut 3 bases from V and 3 bases from J; bases unmatched to any gene: 5. The CDR3 DNA reads as TGTGCCAGCAGCGCGGCGAGCGGGAGGACAGATACGCAGTATTTT. It specifies CASSAASGRTDTQYF.

There are a few counts of this clonotype. The chain employs TRBV20-1 and TRBJ2-7; 10 positions match TRBD2. CDR1 DFQATT and CDR2 SNEGSKA come from the germline V gene (reference sequence). The CDR3 has 14 amino acids. J was trimmed by 2 bases and V by 6 bases; bases with no gene match: 7. The DNA for the CDR3 is TGCAGTGCACATCTAGCGGGAGAGGCCTACGAGCAGTACTTC. Amino acid sequence: CSAHLAGEAYEQYF.

V gene TRBV11-2 combines with J gene TRBJ2-5; 10 bases map to TRBD2. CDR1 is SGHAT, CDR2 FQNNGV, per germline. Trimming at V came to 3 bases and at J to 4 bases, leaving 5 bases not matched to a gene. This CDR3 is 15 amino acids long. The CDR3 DNA is TGTGCCAGCAGCTTTGGGGCTAGCGGGAGAGAGACCCAGTACTTC. This encodes CASSFGASGRETQYF.

V is TRBV24-1 and J is TRBJ2-5; TRBD1 matches 7 bases. V shed 4 bases and J 3 bases; nucleotides not matched to a gene: 4. Germline CDR1 KGHDR, CDR2 SFDVKD. This CDR3 is 14 amino acids long. In nucleotides, the CDR3 is TGTGCCACCAGTGACACAGGACAGGAAGAGACCCAGTACTTC. Its protein product is CATSDTGQEETQYF.

The chain combines TRBV7-9 with TRBJ1-1; no definite D call. CDR1 is SEHNR and CDR2 is FQNEAQ in the germline V gene (reference sequence). The CDR3 is made up of 16 amino acids. The ends were cut back, 4 bases at V and 0 bases at J, with 15 bases in the middle. The CDR3 is CASSSPSGPMNTEAFF. CDR3 nucleotides: TGTGCCAGCAGCTCCCCGTCGGGTCCTATGAACACTGAAGCTTTCTTT.

The rearrangement links TRBV20-1 to TRBJ2-7, with 10 positions matching TRBD1. The V gene's germline CDR1 is DFQATT and CDR2 SNEGSKA (reference sequence). This CDR3 spans 13 amino acids. The junction had 9 bases not matched to a gene; V was cut back by 7 bases and J by 6 bases. The DNA of the CDR3 is TGCAGTGGGGGAAGACAGGGGGCGGGCGAGCAGTACTTC. As protein: CSGGRQGAGEQYF.

This clonotype showed up just a few times. The chain has TRBV27 and TRBJ2-1; D possibly corresponds to TRBD2 (7 bases). Germline assignment: CDR1 MNHEY and CDR2 SMNVEV (reference sequence). This CDR3 is 14 amino acids long. V lost 3 bases, J lost 3 bases, and 9 bases lay in between. The CDR3 is CASSLRGRYNEQFF. The CDR3 nucleotides read TGTGCCAGCAGTTTGCGGGGGCGCTACAATGAGCAGTTCTTC.

The rearrangement uses TRBV7-9 and TRBJ2-1, with D possibly TRBD2 on 5 matching bases. Germline loops: CDR1 SEHNR, CDR2 FQNEAQ (reference sequence). The CDR3 is made up of 12 amino acids. V gave up 5 bases and J gave up 14 bases, with 16 bases separating them. CDR3 region: CASSPLTSVEFF. For the CDR3, the DNA is TGTGCCAGCAGCCCACTAACTAGTGTTGAGTTCTTC.

The rearrangement links TRBV6-1 to TRBJ1-4; D is uncertain. CDR3 length: 13 residues. Germline CDR1 and CDR2: MNHNS and SASEGT. V was shortened by 10 bases and J by 8 bases, with 17 bases between the two germline ends. CDR3 sequence (DNA): TGTGCCACCTCGGCAATCACAAAGGAAAAACTGTTTTTT. Its translation is CATSAITKEKLFF.

This clonotype was observed a handful of times. This rearrangement joins TRBV27 to TRBJ2-7; weak D call: TRBD2 (6 bases). Germline V gene sequence: CDR1 MNHEY, CDR2 SMNVEV (reference sequence). Between the trimmed V and J ends, which lost 6 bases and 2 bases, there was a span of 20 bases. There are 16 residues in the CDR3. The DNA for the CDR3 is TGTGCCAGCAGCCACCGGGACTCGACGATTGCCTACGAGCAGTACTTC. Its translation: CASSHRDSTIAYEQYF.

The chain recombines TRBV20-1 with TRBJ2-3; no reliable D call. Germline values: CDR1 DFQATT, CDR2 SNEGSKA (reference sequence). V was cut by 4 bases and J by 2 bases, with 16 bases left in between. The CDR3 covers 15 residues. The CDR3 protein is CSATSARSNTDTQYF. The CDR3 nucleotides are TGCAGTGCTACGTCAGCAAGGTCTAACACAGATACGCAGTATTTT.

The chain combines TRBV2 with TRBJ1-5; D ambiguous. The CDR3 is made up of 14 amino acids. In germline, CDR1 is SNHLY, CDR2 FYNNEI. The germline V and J ends were trimmed by 3 bases and 1 base, with 7 bases remaining between them. Here the CDR3 reads CASSDISSNQPQHF. The DNA of the CDR3 is TGTGCCAGCAGTGACATCTCAAGCAATCAGCCCCAGCATTTT.

The chain is built from TRBV19 and TRBJ1-5; D perhaps matches TRBD1 (5 bases). Looked up from germline, CDR1 is LNHDA and CDR2 is SQIVND (reference sequence). V was pared by 5 bases and J by 6 bases, with 20 bases between. The CDR3 is 16 residues long. The CDR3 here is CASSPNRWGSSQPQHF. The CDR3, as DNA: TGTGCCAGTAGTCCCAACAGGTGGGGGTCGAGTCAGCCCCAGCATTTT.

This rearrangement joins TRBV7-9 to TRBJ1-1; 8 bases fit TRBD1. This CDR3 spans 14 amino acids. With 4 bases clipped from V and 5 bases from J, the junction kept 6 bases outside the gene matches. Germline CDR1 is SEHNR and CDR2 is FQNEAQ (reference sequence). The CDR3 region has the DNA TGTGCCAGCAGCTACTGGGACAGGAGGACTGAAGCTTTCTTT. This sequence encodes CASSYWDRRTEAFF. The full variable domain, in which reference TRBV7-9 and TRBJ1-1 provide the parts outside the CDR3, is DTGVSQNPRHKITKRGQNVTFRCDPISEHNRLYWYRQTLGQGPEFLTYFQNEAQLEKSRLLSDRFSAERPKGSFSTLEIQRTEQGDSAMYLCASSYWDRRTEAFFGQGTRLTVV.

V usage is TRBV7-8 and J usage is TRBJ2-1; D is undetermined. The V gene's germline CDR1 is SGHVS and CDR2 FQNEAQ. V shed 1 base and J shed 5 bases, with 15 bases lying between them. The CDR3 totals 16 residues. CDR3 loop: CASSLGGWRKDNEQFF. The CDR3 DNA is TGTGCCAGCAGCTTAGGTGGTTGGCGGAAAGACAATGAGCAGTTCTTC. Filled out from reference TRBV7-8 and TRBJ2-1, the complete variable domain reads GAGVSQSPRYKVAKRGQDVALRCDPISGHVSLFWYQQALGQGPEFLTYFQNEAQLDKSGLPSDRFFAERPEGSVSTLKIQRTQQEDSAVYLCASSLGGWRKDNEQFFGPGTRLTVL.

This CDR3 reads CASSLSLAGGTREQYF. For the CDR3, the DNA is TGTGCCAGCAGCTTAAGTCTAGCGGGAGGGACGAGGGAGCAGTACTTC. The V and J genes are TRBV12-3 or TRBV12-4 and TRBJ2-7, with 12 nucleotides matching TRBD2. This CDR3 contains 16 residues. V gave up 6 bases and J gave up 7 bases; unmatched junction bases: 13.

The rearrangement uses TRBV6-1 and TRBJ2-2; 8 nucleotides match TRBD1. J lost 1 base, V lost 3 bases, and 4 bases had no gene match. This CDR3 is built from 16 residues. The germline gives CDR1 MNHNS, CDR2 SASEGT. The CDR3 loop is CASSERTGWNTGELFF. For the CDR3, the DNA is TGTGCCAGCAGTGAGAGGACAGGGTGGAACACCGGGGAGCTGTTTTTT.